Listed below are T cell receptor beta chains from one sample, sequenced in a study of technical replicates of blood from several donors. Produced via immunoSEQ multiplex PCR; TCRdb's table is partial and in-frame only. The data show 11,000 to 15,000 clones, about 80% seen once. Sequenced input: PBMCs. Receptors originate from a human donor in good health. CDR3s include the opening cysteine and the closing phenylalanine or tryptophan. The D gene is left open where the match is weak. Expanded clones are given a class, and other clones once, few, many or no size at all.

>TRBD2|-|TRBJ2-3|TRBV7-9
CASSLVSLLAGVLDTQYF
TGTGCCAGCAGCTTAGTTTCCCTACTAGCGGGAGTATTAGATACGCAGTATTTT
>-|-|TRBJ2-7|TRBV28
CASSLTGFSYEQYF
TGTGCCAGCAGTTTAACCGGGTTCTCCTACGAGCAGTACTTC
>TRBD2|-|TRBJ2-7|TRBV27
CASRKSSGGLAVYEQYF
TGTGCCAGCAGAAAATCCTCGGGGGGACTAGCGGTCTACGAGCAGTACTTC
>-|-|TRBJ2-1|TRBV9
CASSADGRANEQFF
TGTGCCAGCAGCGCTGACGGGAGAGCGAATGAGCAGTTCTTC
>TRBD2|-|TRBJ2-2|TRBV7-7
CASSARGANTGELFF
TGTGCCAGCAGCGCCCGGGGGGCGAACACCGGGGAGCTGTTTTTT
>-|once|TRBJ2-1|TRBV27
CASSSLSSYNEQFF
TGTGCCAGCAGTTCCTTGAGCTCCTACAATGAGCAGTTCTTC
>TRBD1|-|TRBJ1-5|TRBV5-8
CASYDETGGQKQPQHF
TGTGCCAGCTACGATGAGACAGGGGGGCAAAAACAGCCCCAGCATTTT
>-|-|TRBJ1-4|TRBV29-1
CSVGGGKGEKLFF
TGCAGCGTTGGGGGGGGTAAGGGGGAAAAACTGTTTTTT
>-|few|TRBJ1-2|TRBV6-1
CASTLQNYGYTF
TGTGCCAGCACGTTACAGAATTATGGCTACACCTTC
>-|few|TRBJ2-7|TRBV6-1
CASSLQRYEQYF
TGTGCCAGCAGCCTTCAGCGCTACGAGCAGTACTTC
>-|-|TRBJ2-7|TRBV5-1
CASSSGLGYEQYF
TGCGCCAGCAGCTCGGGTTTGGGTTACGAGCAGTACTTC
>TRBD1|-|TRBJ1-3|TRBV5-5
CASSLNRGPGNTIYF
TGTGCCAGCAGCTTGAACAGGGGGCCCGGAAACACCATATATTTT
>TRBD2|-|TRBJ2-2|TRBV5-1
CASSLRGTRWGTGELFF
TGCGCCAGCAGCTTGCGGGGGACTAGATGGGGCACCGGGGAGCTGTTTTTT
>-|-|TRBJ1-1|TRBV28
CASSPLTPRVTEAFF
TGTGCCAGCAGCCCCCTAACACCGAGGGTTACTGAAGCTTTCTTT
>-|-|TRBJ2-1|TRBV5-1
CASSLALGLPNEQFF
TGCGCCAGCAGCTTGGCCTTGGGACTGCCTAATGAGCAGTTCTTC
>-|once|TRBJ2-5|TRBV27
CASSFRGETQYF
TGTGCCAGCAGTTTTAGGGGTGAGACCCAGTACTTC
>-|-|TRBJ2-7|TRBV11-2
CASSGVADLYSYEQYF
TGTGCCAGCAGCGGAGTAGCGGATCTATACTCCTACGAGCAGTACTTC
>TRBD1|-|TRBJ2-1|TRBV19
CASRHRQGVINEQFF
TGTGCCAGTAGGCACCGACAGGGGGTTATTAATGAGCAGTTCTTC
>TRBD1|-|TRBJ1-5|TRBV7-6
CASSLQTGGNQPQHF
TGTGCCAGCAGCTTACAGACAGGGGGCAATCAGCCCCAGCATTTT
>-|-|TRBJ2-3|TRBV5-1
CASSFLAGSTDTQYF
TGCGCCAGCAGCTTCCTAGCCGGGAGCACAGATACGCAGTATTTT
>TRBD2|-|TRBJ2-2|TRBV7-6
CASSLVVAGRTGELFF
TGTGCCAGCAGCTTAGTGGTAGCGGGAAGGACCGGGGAGCTGTTTTTT
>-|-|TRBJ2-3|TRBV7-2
CASSAQVGADTQYF
TGTGCCAGCAGCGCACAGGTGGGCGCAGATACGCAGTATTTT
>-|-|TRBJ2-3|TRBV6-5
CASSPQGADTQYF
TGTGCCAGCAGTCCACAGGGTGCAGATACGCAGTATTTT
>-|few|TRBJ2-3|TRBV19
CASSIGLVPDTQYF
TGTGCCAGTAGTATTGGCCTAGTACCAGATACGCAGTATTTT
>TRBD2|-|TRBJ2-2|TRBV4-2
CASSRTSGPTGELFF
TGTGCCAGCAGCCGGACTAGCGGACCCACCGGGGAGCTGTTTTTT
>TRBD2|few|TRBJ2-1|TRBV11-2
CASSQQRGAYNEQFF
TGTGCCAGCAGCCAACAGCGGGGGGCTTACAATGAGCAGTTCTTC
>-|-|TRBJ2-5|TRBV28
CASSRDSQETQYF
TGTGCCAGCAGCCGAGACAGCCAAGAGACCCAGTACTTC
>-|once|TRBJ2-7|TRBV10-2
CASREGGGTAYEQYF
TGCGCCAGCAGGGAGGGGGGGGGAACGGCCTACGAGCAGTACTTC
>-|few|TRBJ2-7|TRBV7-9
CASSFLRESLYEQYF
TGTGCCAGCAGCTTTCTACGTGAAAGTCTCTACGAGCAGTACTTC
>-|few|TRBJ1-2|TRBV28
CASSDTNYGYTF
TGTGCCAGCAGTGACACCAACTATGGCTACACCTTC
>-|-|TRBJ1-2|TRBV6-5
CASRIQGRGGYTF
TGTGCCAGCAGGATACAGGGAAGAGGAGGCTACACCTTC
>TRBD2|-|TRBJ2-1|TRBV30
CAWSRTGTTNNEQFF
TGTGCCTGGAGTCGTACCGGGACTACAAACAATGAGCAGTTCTTC
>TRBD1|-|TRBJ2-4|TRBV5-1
CASSLDDRVGTKNIQYF
TGCGCCAGCAGCTTGGATGACAGGGTAGGGACCAAAAACATTCAGTACTTC
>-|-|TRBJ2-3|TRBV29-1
CSVRGRVTDTQYF
TGCAGCGTTAGAGGCAGGGTTACAGATACGCAGTATTTT
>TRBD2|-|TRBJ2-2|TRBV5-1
CASSHIAGEGNGELFF
TGCGCCAGCAGCCATATAGCGGGAGAGGGTAACGGGGAGCTGTTTTTT
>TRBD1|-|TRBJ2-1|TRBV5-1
CASSLGDRANEQFF
TGCGCCAGCAGCTTGGGGGACAGGGCCAATGAGCAGTTCTTC
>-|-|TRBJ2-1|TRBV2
CASSDLASSYNEQFF
TGTGCCAGCAGTGATTTGGCAAGCTCCTACAATGAGCAGTTCTTC